These 10 T cell receptor beta chains came from one sample sequenced in a study of molecular identifiers for immune sequencing clone quantification. TCRdb analysed the PCR reads with MiXCR anew, one entry per CDR3 protein. This sample yields about half a million distinct CDR3 sequences, of which about 26% are seen a single time; around 0.76% belongs to the top ten. The sequenced sample consisted of naive CD8+ T cells from blood, with Jurkat cell RNA spiked in. Subset of the sample: FACS-sorted CD8+CD4-CCR7+CD45RA+ naive T cells. The receptors derive from a human donor in good health. Some libraries in this study had Jurkat cell RNA spiked in.

This clonotype was observed at least ten times. This sequence joins TRBV4-1 and TRBJ2-5, with no clear D. From germline, CDR1 is MGHRA and CDR2 YSYEKL. The CDR3 sequence is 15 residues long. V dropped 2 bases and J dropped 2 bases, with 12 bases sitting between them. CDR3: CASSQLHGQQETQYF. The CDR3 region has the DNA TGCGCCAGCAGCCAACTTCATGGCCAACAAGAGACCCAGTACTTC.

About this clonotype itself: The junction differs from germline at one of its ends, possibly a read error. This chain uses TRBV12-3 or TRBV12-4 with TRBJ1-5, with TRBD1 matching over 8 bases. CDR3 length: 18 amino acids. The CDR3 sequence is CASSLPAGQVFSNQPQQF. The CDR3 coding sequence is TGTGCCAGCAGTTTACCCGCGGGACAGGTTTTTAGCAATCAGCCCCAGCAGTTT.

This clonotype has just a few counts. The rearrangement links TRBV7-9 to TRBJ2-7; D may match TRBD1 or TRBD2 (6 bases each). The germline CDR1 and CDR2 sequences are SEHNR and FQNEAQ (reference sequence). The CDR3 totals 16 residues. The germline V and J ends were trimmed by 1 base and 3 bases, with 16 bases remaining between them. The CDR3 loop reads CASSLGDGGPIYEQYF. For the CDR3, the DNA is TGTGCCAGCAGCTTAGGGGACGGGGGCCCAATCTACGAGCAGTACTTC.

This chain links TRBV7-9 with TRBJ2-7, with D possibly TRBD2 on 5 matching bases. CDR3 length: 15 residues. Germline CDR1 reads SEHNR; CDR2 reads FQNEAQ (reference sequence). V was clipped by 5 bases and J by 3 bases, with 17 bases between them. The CDR3 region is CASSPPIRRSYEQYF. In DNA form, the CDR3 reads TGTGCCAGCAGCCCCCCCATACGGAGGAGCTACGAGCAGTACTTC.

This clonotype was found many times. The chain's CDR3 is CASSLGGSEQFF. The CDR3 bases are TGTGCCAGCAGTTTAGGAGGAAGTGAGCAGTTCTTC. The J gene is TRBJ2-1, the V gene TRBV28; D might be TRBD2 (5 bases). Germline V gene lookup returns CDR1 MDHEN and CDR2 SYDVKM. This CDR3 spans 12 amino acids. The V end was cut by 2 bases, the J end by 9 bases, with 8 bases between.

This clonotype came up many times. The rearrangement links TRBV27 to TRBJ2-3, with a possible D match to TRBD1 (5 bases). Germline CDR1 MNHEY, CDR2 SMNVEV (reference sequence). The V and J ends lost 8 bases and 4 bases respectively, with 22 bases between them. This CDR3 spans 16 amino acids. The CDR3 nucleotides are TGTGCCAGCCAACCCGCCCCAGGGAACGGCCCAGATACGCAGTATTTT. Translation: CASQPAPGNGPDTQYF.

This clonotype was observed many times. The chain employs TRBV7-9 and TRBJ2-2; D unclear. This CDR3 comprises 14 residues. Germline CDR1 SEHNR, CDR2 FQNEAQ (reference sequence). Trimming shortened V by 3 bases and J by 8 bases, and 13 bases separated the two germline ends. In nucleotides, the CDR3 is TGTGCCAGCAGCTTCGTCAGAACAGTTGGGGAGCTGTTTTTT. This gives the protein CASSFVRTVGELFF.

This chain links TRBV4-1 with TRBJ1-5, with D unclear. The last part of the DNA fits TRBJ2-3 better; the J call may be wrong. The germline CDR1 and CDR2 sequences are MGHRA and YSYEKL. This CDR3 contains 14 residues. CDR3 DNA: TGCGCCAGCAGCCAAGGTGCGGAAAATCAGCCCCAGTATTTT. Protein product: CASSQGAENQPQYF.

The chain combines TRBV7-9 with TRBJ2-7; D uncertain. CDR1 SEHNR and CDR2 FQNEAQ come from the germline V gene (reference sequence). The CDR3 is 14 residues long. V gave up 2 bases and J gave up 0 bases, with 8 bases separating them. In nucleotides, the CDR3 is TGTGCCAGCAGCTTACCCCTTCTCTCCTACGAGCAGTACTTC. The encoded protein is CASSLPLLSYEQYF.

This clonotype was detected many times. The J gene is TRBJ2-7, the V gene TRBV30; 7 bases line up with TRBD2. Unmatched junction bases numbered 4, after V lost 1 base and J lost 4 bases. Germline CDR1 and CDR2: GTSNPN and SVGIG (reference sequence). This CDR3 has 13 amino acids. The chain's CDR3 is CAWSASAGYEQYF. DNA for the CDR3: TGTGCCTGGAGTGCCTCAGCGGGATACGAGCAGTACTTC. Supplemented by reference TRBV30 and TRBJ2-7, the full variable domain reads SQTIHQWPATLVQPVGSPLSLECTVEGTSNPNLYWYRQAAGRGLQLLFYSVGIGQISSEVPQNLSASRPQDRQFILSSKKLLLSDSGFYLCAWSASAGYEQYFGPGTRLTVT.